This entry features one T cell receptor (beta chain) sequence. The antigen is undetermined. Other DNA sequences in this specimen translate into the identical CDR3. Naive CD8 cells lacked CD45RO, underwent positive selection for CCR7 and left out terminally differentiated effector memory CD45RA+ cells. The CDR3 runs 13 residues. Between the trimmed V and J ends, which lost 6 bases and 1 base, there was a span of 6 bases. Per germline, CDR1 MDHEN and CDR2 SYDVKM. Sequenced by immunoSEQ multiplex PCR; TCRdb stores in-frame clones only, minus some. The table includes around 2.1 million clones, about 93% detected once. This entry is derived from a study of shared clonotypes between healthy human individuals. Study findings and constraints: Larger richness was generally estimated for naive than memory subsets. A reduction in generation probabilities was seen for non-shared clonotypes relative to those shared by all four donors.

This clonotype was obtained from a man aged 18 to 29 in good health. Some clones in this sample may be carry-over from other donors' samples. The chain links TRBV28 to TRBJ2-2; possible D gene TRBD2, 5 bases. The material sequenced was naive CD8+ T cells from PBMCs. The CDR3 nucleotides are TGTGCCAGCAGCCGGGGGAACACCGGGGAGCTGTTTTTT. It codes for CASSRGNTGELFF.